This T cell receptor (beta chain) is drawn from a study of spatial heterogeneity in lung cancer. Overall study context: Among detected sequences, beta-chain ones consistently exceeded alpha-chain ones in number.

Time point noted: sample taken at primary tumor resection. The study sequenced unsorted whole RNA from tumor, nontumor lung or frozen PBMC. MiXCR, applied by TCRdb to the 5' RACE reads, yields one record per CDR3 protein. The sample carries 40,000 to 45,000 distinct CDR3 sequences, over 6.5% recorded once. This specimen consisted of PBMCs, obtained at surgery. This clonotype originated in a female donor with early-stage non-small cell lung cancer.

The CDR3 reads CASSSDRGYTGELFF. CDR3 DNA: TGCGCCAGCAGCTCGGACAGGGGTTACACCGGGGAGCTGTTTTTT. The chain recombines TRBV5-1 with TRBJ2-2; TRBD1 matches at 9 bases. CDR1 and CDR2 (germline): SGHRS, YFSETQ. This CDR3 has 15 residues. Losses at the gene ends were 3 bases for V and 3 bases for J; bases not matched to a gene: 3.